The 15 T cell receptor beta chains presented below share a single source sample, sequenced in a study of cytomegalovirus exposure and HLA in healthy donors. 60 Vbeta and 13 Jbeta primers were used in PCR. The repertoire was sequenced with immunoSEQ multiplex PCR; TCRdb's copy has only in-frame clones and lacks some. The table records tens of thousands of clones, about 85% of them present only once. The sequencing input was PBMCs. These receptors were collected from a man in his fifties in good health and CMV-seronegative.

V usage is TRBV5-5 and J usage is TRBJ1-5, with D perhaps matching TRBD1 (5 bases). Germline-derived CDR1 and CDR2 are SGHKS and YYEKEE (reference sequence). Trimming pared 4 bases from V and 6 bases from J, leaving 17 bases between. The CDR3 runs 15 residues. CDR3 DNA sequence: TGTGCCAGCAGCCCTTTTGGGGGGGAAGGTCAGCCCCAGCATTTT. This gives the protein CASSPFGGEGQPQHF.

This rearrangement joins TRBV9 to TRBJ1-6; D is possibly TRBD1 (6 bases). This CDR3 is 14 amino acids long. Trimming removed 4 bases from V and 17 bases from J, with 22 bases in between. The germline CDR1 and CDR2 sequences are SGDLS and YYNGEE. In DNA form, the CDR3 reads TGTGCCAGCAGCCTTAGACAGGACCCGTACGTCATCCACTTT. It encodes CASSLRQDPYVIHF.

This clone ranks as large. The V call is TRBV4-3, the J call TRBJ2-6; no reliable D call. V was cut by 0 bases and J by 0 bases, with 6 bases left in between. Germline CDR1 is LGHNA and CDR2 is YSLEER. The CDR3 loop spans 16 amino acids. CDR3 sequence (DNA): TGCGCCAGCAGCCAAGATTACAGCTCTGGGGCCAACGTCCTGACTTTC. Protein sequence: CASSQDYSSGANVLTF.

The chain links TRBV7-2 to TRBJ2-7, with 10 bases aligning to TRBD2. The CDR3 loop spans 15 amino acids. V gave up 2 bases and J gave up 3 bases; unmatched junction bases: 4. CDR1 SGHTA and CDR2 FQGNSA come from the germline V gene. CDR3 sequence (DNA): TGTGCCAGCAGCTTATTGGCTAGCGGGAGCTACGAGCAGTACTTC. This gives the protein CASSLLASGSYEQYF.

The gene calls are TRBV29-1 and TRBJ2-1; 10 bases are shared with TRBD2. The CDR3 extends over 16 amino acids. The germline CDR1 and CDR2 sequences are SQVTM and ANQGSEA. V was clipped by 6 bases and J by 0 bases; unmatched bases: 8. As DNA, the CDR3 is TGCAGCGTCGTCGGACTAGCGGAGAACTCCTACAATGAGCAGTTCTTC. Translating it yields CSVVGLAENSYNEQFF.

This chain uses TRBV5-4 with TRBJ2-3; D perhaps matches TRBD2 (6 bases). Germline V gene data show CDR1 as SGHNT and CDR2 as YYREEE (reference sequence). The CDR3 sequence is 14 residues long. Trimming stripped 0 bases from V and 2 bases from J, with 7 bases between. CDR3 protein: CASSLGGDTDTQYF. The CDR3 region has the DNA TGTGCCAGCAGCTTGGGGGGGGACACAGATACGCAGTATTTT.

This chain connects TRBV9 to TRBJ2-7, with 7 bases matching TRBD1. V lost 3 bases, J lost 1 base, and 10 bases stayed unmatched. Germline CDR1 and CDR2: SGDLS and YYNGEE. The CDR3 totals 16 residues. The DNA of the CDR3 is TGTGCCAGCAGCGCTCGACAGGGAGCCGTATCCTACGAGCAGTACTTC. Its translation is CASSARQGAVSYEQYF.

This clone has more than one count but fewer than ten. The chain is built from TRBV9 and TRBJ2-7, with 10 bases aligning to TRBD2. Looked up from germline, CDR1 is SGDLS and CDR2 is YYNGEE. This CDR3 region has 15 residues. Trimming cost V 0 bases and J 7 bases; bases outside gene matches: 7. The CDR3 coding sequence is TGTGCCAGCAGCGTAGGTAGCGGGGGGCCGGGTGAGCAGTACTTC. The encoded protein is CASSVGSGGPGEQYF.

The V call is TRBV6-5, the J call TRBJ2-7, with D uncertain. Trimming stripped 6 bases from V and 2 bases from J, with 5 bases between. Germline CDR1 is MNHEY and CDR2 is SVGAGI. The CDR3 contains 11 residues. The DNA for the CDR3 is TGTGCCAGCAGCTCCGCCTACGAGCAGTACTTC. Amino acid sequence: CASSSAYEQYF.

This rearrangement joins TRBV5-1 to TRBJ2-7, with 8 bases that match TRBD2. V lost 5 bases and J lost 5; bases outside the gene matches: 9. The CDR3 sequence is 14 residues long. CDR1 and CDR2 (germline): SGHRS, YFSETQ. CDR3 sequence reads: CASRYSGTQDEQYF. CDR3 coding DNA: TGCGCCAGCAGATATAGCGGGACCCAGGACGAGCAGTACTTC.

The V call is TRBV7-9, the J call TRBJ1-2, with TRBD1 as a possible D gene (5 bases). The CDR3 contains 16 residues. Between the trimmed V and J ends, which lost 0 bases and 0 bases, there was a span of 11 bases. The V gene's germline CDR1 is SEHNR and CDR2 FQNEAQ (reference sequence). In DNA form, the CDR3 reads TGTGCCAGCAGCTTAGCGCCGACAGTCACTAACTATGGCTACACCTTC. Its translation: CASSLAPTVTNYGYTF.

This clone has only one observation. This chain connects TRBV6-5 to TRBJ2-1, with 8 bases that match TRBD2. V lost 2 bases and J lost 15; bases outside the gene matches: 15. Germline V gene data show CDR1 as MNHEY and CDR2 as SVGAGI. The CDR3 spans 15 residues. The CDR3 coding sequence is TGTGCCAGCAGTTACCCCGGGGGGGGACGGGGGCCTTGGTTCTTC. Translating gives CASSYPGGGRGPWFF.

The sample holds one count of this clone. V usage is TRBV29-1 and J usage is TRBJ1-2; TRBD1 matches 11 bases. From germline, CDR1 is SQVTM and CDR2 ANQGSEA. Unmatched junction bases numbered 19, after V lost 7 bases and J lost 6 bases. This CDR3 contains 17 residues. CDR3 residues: CSASSGTGGVSRDGYTF. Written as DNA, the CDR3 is TGCAGCGCCTCATCCGGGACAGGGGGGGTTTCCCGGGATGGCTACACCTTC.

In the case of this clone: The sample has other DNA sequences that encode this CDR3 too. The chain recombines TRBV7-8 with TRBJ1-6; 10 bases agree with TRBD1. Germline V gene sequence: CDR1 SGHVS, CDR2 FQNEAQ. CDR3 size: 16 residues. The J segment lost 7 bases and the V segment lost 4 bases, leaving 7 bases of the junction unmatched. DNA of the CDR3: TGTGCCAGCAGCTCTCGGACAGGGGGAGGCAATTCACCCCTCCACTTT. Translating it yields CASSSRTGGGNSPLHF.

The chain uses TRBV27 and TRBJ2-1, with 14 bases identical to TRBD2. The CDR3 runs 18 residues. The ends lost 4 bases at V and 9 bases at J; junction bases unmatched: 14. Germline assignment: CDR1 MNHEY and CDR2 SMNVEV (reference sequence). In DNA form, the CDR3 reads TGTGCCAGCAGTTCCAGGACTAGCGGGAGGCTCCACACGACTGAGCAGTTCTTC. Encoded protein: CASSSRTSGRLHTTEQFF.